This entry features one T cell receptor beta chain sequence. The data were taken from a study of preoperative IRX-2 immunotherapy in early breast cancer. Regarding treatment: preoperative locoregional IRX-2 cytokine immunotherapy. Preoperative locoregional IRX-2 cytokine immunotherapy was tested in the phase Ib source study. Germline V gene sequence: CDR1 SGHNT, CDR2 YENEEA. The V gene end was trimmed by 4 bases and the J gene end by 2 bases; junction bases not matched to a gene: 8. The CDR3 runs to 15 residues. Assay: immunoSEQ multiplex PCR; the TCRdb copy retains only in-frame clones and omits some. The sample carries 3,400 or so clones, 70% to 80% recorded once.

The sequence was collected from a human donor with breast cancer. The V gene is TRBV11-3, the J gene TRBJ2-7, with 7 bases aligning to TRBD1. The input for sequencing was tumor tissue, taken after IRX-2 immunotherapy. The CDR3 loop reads CASSSKPGQTYEQYV. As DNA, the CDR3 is TGTGCCAGCAGCTCTAAACCGGGACAGACCTACGAGCAGTACGTC.